The rows below give T cell receptor beta chains drawn from one sample of a study of T cell responses to AZD1222 COVID-19 vaccine. Clones were sequenced by immunoSEQ multiplex PCR, and TCRdb holds only the in-frame ones, with some missing. The repertoire holds 110,000 to 150,000 clones, roughly nine tenths seen once, with about 3.5% in the top ten. The starting material was peripheral blood, obtained on day 0 of AZD1222 vaccination. The origin of the receptors is an adult in good health. Both conserved end residues are part of each CDR3. A D gene is named only where the DNA matches it firmly. Expanded clones are given a class, and other clones once, few, many or no size at all.

d_call: TRBD2
v_call: TRBV4-3
cdr3_length: 16
j_call: TRBJ2-3
clone_size: -
cdr3_aa: CASSQGTAGGADTQYF
cdr3_nt: TGCGCCAGCAGCCAAGGGACAGCGGGAGGGGCGGATACGCAGTATTTT

d_call: -
v_call: TRBV5-1
cdr3_length: 15
j_call: TRBJ2-7
clone_size: -
cdr3_aa: CASRPSTSVSYEQYF
cdr3_nt: TGCGCCAGCAGACCTTCGACAAGCGTCTCCTACGAGCAGTACTTC

d_call: -
v_call: TRBV5-1
cdr3_length: 14
j_call: TRBJ2-3
clone_size: -
cdr3_aa: CASSLTGYTDTQYF
cdr3_nt: TGCGCCAGCAGCCTTACAGGGTACACAGATACGCAGTATTTT

d_call: -
v_call: TRBV2
cdr3_length: 12
j_call: TRBJ1-1
clone_size: once
cdr3_aa: CASRIGNTEAFF
cdr3_nt: TGTGCCAGCAGAATCGGGAACACTGAAGCTTTCTTT

d_call: -
v_call: TRBV12-3/TRBV12-4
cdr3_length: 12
j_call: TRBJ1-5
clone_size: -
cdr3_aa: CASSLIGQPQHF
cdr3_nt: TGTGCCAGCAGTTTAATCGGTCAGCCCCAGCATTTT

d_call: TRBD2
v_call: TRBV6-2/TRBV6-3
cdr3_length: 17
j_call: TRBJ2-7
clone_size: -
cdr3_aa: CASSYGGAGIRPYEQYF
cdr3_nt: TGTGCCAGCAGTTATGGTGGAGCGGGGATACGACCCTACGAGCAGTACTTC

d_call: -
v_call: TRBV2
cdr3_length: 14
j_call: TRBJ1-3
clone_size: -
cdr3_aa: CASSNSRGVDTIYF
cdr3_nt: TGTGCCAGCAGTAATTCCCGCGGGGTGGACACCATATATTTT

d_call: -
v_call: TRBV7-9
cdr3_length: 14
j_call: TRBJ1-4
clone_size: -
cdr3_aa: CASSLRQNNEKLFF
cdr3_nt: TGTGCCAGCAGCTTGAGGCAAAATAATGAAAAACTGTTTTTT

d_call: -
v_call: TRBV7-9
cdr3_length: 15
j_call: TRBJ1-3
clone_size: -
cdr3_aa: CASSFWGREGNTIYF
cdr3_nt: TGTGCCAGCAGCTTTTGGGGCAGGGAGGGAAACACCATATATTTT

d_call: -
v_call: TRBV5-1
cdr3_length: 15
j_call: TRBJ2-1
clone_size: -
cdr3_aa: CASSLPGTFLGEQFF
cdr3_nt: TGCGCCAGCAGCTTACCAGGGACTTTTCTTGGTGAGCAGTTCTTC

d_call: -
v_call: TRBV3-1/TRBV3-2
cdr3_length: 16
j_call: TRBJ2-1
clone_size: -
cdr3_aa: CASSQKSSWPYNEQFF
cdr3_nt: TGTGCCAGCAGCCAGAAGTCTAGCTGGCCCTACAATGAGCAGTTCTTC

d_call: -
v_call: TRBV19
cdr3_length: 13
j_call: TRBJ2-1
clone_size: -
cdr3_aa: CASSSGPYNEQFF
cdr3_nt: TGTGCCAGCTCCTCCGGGCCCTACAATGAGCAGTTCTTC

d_call: -
v_call: TRBV19
cdr3_length: 14
j_call: TRBJ2-7
clone_size: -
cdr3_aa: CASKEFGSSYEQYF
cdr3_nt: TGTGCCAGCAAGGAATTCGGCAGCTCCTACGAGCAGTACTTC

d_call: TRBD1
v_call: TRBV11-3
cdr3_length: 14
j_call: TRBJ1-1
clone_size: -
cdr3_aa: CASSSRTGGTEAFF
cdr3_nt: TGTGCCAGCAGCTCCCGGACAGGGGGCACTGAAGCTTTCTTT

d_call: TRBD2
v_call: TRBV7-2
cdr3_length: 15
j_call: TRBJ2-3
clone_size: -
cdr3_aa: CASSLGGRAPDTQYF
cdr3_nt: TGTGCCAGCAGCTTGGGCGGGAGGGCGCCCGATACGCAGTATTTT

d_call: TRBD1
v_call: TRBV6-1
cdr3_length: 13
j_call: TRBJ1-1
clone_size: -
cdr3_aa: CASSEGQGLRAFF
cdr3_nt: TGTGCCAGCAGTGAGGGACAGGGTCTTAGAGCTTTCTTT

d_call: -
v_call: TRBV4-3
cdr3_length: 16
j_call: TRBJ1-3
clone_size: few
cdr3_aa: CASSQDLSFSGNTIYF
cdr3_nt: TGCGCCAGCAGCCAAGATCTTAGTTTCTCTGGAAACACCATATATTTT

d_call: -
v_call: TRBV3-1/TRBV3-2
cdr3_length: 14
j_call: TRBJ2-3
clone_size: -
cdr3_aa: CASSQDLVADTQYF
cdr3_nt: TGTGCCAGCAGCCAAGATTTGGTCGCAGATACGCAGTATTTT

d_call: TRBD1
v_call: TRBV5-1
cdr3_length: 16
j_call: TRBJ2-7
clone_size: -
cdr3_aa: CASSPHYRGTSYEQYF
cdr3_nt: TGCGCCAGCAGCCCCCACTACAGGGGAACCTCCTACGAGCAGTACTTC

d_call: -
v_call: TRBV5-1
cdr3_length: 18
j_call: TRBJ1-3
clone_size: once
cdr3_aa: CASSLAAVSSASGNTIYF
cdr3_nt: TGCGCCAGCAGCTTGGCCGCGGTTTCCTCAGCCTCTGGAAACACCATATATTTT

d_call: -
v_call: TRBV21-1
cdr3_length: 16
j_call: TRBJ1-1
clone_size: -
cdr3_aa: CASNPTGFRLRIQAFF
cdr3_nt: TGTGCCAGCAATCCGACAGGGTTTAGACTCCGCATTCAAGCTTTCTTT

d_call: TRBD1
v_call: TRBV28
cdr3_length: 14
j_call: TRBJ1-4
clone_size: -
cdr3_aa: CATTGVGTNEKLFF
cdr3_nt: TGTGCCACCACAGGGGTAGGTACTAATGAAAAACTGTTTTTT

d_call: TRBD1
v_call: TRBV11-2
cdr3_length: 14
j_call: TRBJ1-5
clone_size: -
cdr3_aa: CASSPDRVGQPQHF
cdr3_nt: TGTGCCAGCAGCCCCGACAGGGTAGGTCAGCCCCAGCATTTT